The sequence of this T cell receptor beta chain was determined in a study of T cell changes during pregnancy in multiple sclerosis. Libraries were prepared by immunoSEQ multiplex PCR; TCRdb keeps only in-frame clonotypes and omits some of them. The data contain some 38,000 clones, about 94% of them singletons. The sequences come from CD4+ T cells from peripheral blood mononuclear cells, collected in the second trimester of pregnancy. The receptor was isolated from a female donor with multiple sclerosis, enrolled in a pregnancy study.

The chain's CDR3 is CASNDPGSRNEQFF. As DNA, the CDR3 is TGTGCCAGCAACGACCCGGGGTCTCGGAATGAGCAGTTCTTC. This rearrangement joins TRBV6-1 to TRBJ2-1, with D possibly being TRBD2 (5 bases). CDR3 length equals 14 residues. Trimming left V 7 bases short and J 7 bases short, with 17 bases between. Germline V gene sequence: CDR1 MNHNS, CDR2 SASEGT.